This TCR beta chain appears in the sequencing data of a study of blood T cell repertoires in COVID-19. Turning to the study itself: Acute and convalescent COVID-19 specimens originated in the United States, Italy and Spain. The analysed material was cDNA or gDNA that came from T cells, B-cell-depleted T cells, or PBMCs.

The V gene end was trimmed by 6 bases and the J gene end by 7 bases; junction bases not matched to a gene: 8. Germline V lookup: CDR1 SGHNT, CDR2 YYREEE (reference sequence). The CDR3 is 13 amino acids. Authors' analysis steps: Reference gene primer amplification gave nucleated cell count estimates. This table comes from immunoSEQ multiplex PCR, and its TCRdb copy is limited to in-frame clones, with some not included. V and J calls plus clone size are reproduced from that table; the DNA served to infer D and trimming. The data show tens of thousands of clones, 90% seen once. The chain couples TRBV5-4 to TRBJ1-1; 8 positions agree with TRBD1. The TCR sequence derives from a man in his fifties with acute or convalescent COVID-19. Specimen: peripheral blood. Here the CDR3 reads CASTFTGGGEAFF. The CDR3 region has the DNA TGTGCCAGCACCTTCACAGGGGGGGGTGAAGCTTTCTTT.